Reported below is one T cell receptor beta chain. This clonotype came up a few times. It has no known antigen specificity. There are no base qualities to consult, and no much larger clone falls within one base. The sample comes from a study of T-cell memory formation after mild COVID-19 listed by TCRdb under 2021. About the full investigation: TCR sequence clusters from the two donors were found to be largely donor specific. In a couple of donors, T-cell clones that expanded and contracted after mild COVID-19 were tracked by sequencing TCRalpha and TCRbeta repertoires over time. Two young, previously healthy adult volunteers, one female and one male, were included in the cohort.

Ficoll-Paque density gradient centrifugation was used to isolate PBMCs. General study outcomes and caveats: From day 15 to 85, contracting clones showed balanced CD4/CD8 phenotypes, whereas a second wave of clones that expanded from day 15 to 37 leaned towards CD4+. SARS-CoV-2 specificity of the second-wave clones peaking on day 37 was not confirmed. Some responding clones were detected in pre-infection memory, suggesting pre-existing cross-reactive memory T cells joined the SARS-CoV-2 response. Contracting CD4+ clones were found mainly in CM and EM memory subsets, while CD8+ clones were enriched in EMRA. The study included only a couple of mild cases, and larger cohorts that include severe cases with pre-infection samples were judged to be necessary.

Sequencing relied on an Illumina NovaSeq 6000. TCRalpha and TCRbeta cDNA libraries were constructed by 5'RACE with constant-segment primers, with sample barcodes and unique molecular identifiers being introduced. RNA was extracted from every sample with Trizol reagent. Amplification of the libraries took two PCR steps, and the second step added a second sample barcode plus Illumina TruSeq adapters. Sequencing of the libraries was done on an Illumina NovaSeq, producing 2 x 150 bp paired-end reads. Concerning the study's data processing: Demultiplexing of reads and collapsing into UMI-guided consensus sequences were performed with migec v1.2.7. Using mixcr v2.1.11, UMI consensuses were aligned to TRA and TRB V and J templates and then assembled into clonotypes. Clonotypes were classified as expanded or contracted when called significant by both edgeR and NoisET, with noise models trained on biological replicates. edgeR calls used a false discovery rate-adjusted p below 0.01 and a log2 fold-change threshold of 1. As an exploratory analysis of dynamics, max-normalized trajectories of the 1000 most abundant clonotypes were examined with PCA combined with hierarchical clustering. The CD4 or CD8 phenotype of responding clones was assigned using the separately sequenced CD4+ and CD8+ repertoires. In-frame beta chains were kept once TCRdb had trimmed the public reads at Q25 with fastp and called clones with MiXCR. Each record represents a unique CDR3 protein, reported with the most common genes and DNA among its rows. TCRdb's processing, not the authors', yielded these V and J calls. The table for this sample lists about 47,000 distinct CDR3 sequences; approximately 9.7% of them were counted only once. Around 11% of the sample lies in the top ten.

Sequencing used PBMCs or a T cell subset sorted from them (not recorded which). This TCR derives from an adult woman who had mild COVID-19 (a few samples of this study predate the infection). The sample titles of this study are shuffled in the database, so cell type and time point are left out; the donor was told from shared clones.

The DNA sequence is as follows: TGCAGTGCTAGCCGTGGCAGAGCAGCTAACTATGGCTACACCTTC. This is translated as CSASRGRAANYGYTF. The chain employs TRBV20-1 and TRBJ1-2; the D gene lacks a confident call. A distance of 14 bases separates the germline ends of V and J, which lose 3 bases and 0 bases respectively. CDR1 and CDR2 (DFQATT, SNEGSKA) derive from the germline V gene (reference sequence). Including cysteine and phenylalanine, the CDR3 has 15 amino acids. Kept here is only the CDR3 DNA, which spans 45 bases and is read in frame from base 1.